A single sample is the source of the 3 T cell receptor beta chains below, sequenced in a study of blood T cell repertoires in COVID-19. TCRdb keeps only in-frame clones here, not all; method: immunoSEQ multiplex PCR. The sample has under 200,000 clones; around 82% are singletons. Specimen: PBMCs or T cells enriched from blood (not recorded which). The receptors derive from a man aged 60 to 69 who had recovered from COVID-19.

This rearrangement joins TRBV18 to TRBJ1-3; D gene uncertain. The CDR3 extends over 14 amino acids. Germline CDR1 reads KGHSH; CDR2 reads LQKENI. V was shortened by 0 bases and J by 11 bases, with 14 bases between the two germline ends. In nucleotides, the CDR3 is TGTGCCAGCTCACCACCGAGACACTTTAACGCCATATATTTT. It codes for CASSPPRHFNAIYF.

As concerns this clone: Different DNA sequences within this sample yield the same CDR3. This chain uses TRBV19 with TRBJ1-5, with 11 bases fitting TRBD1. V trimming: 5 bases; J trimming: 4 bases; junction bases outside the gene matches: 4. Germline CDR1 reads LNHDA; CDR2 reads SQIVND (reference sequence). This CDR3 has 15 residues. The CDR3 sequence: CASSSGTGGNQPQHF. CDR3 nucleotides: TGTGCCAGTAGTTCCGGGACAGGGGGAAATCAGCCCCAGCATTTT.

The V gene is TRBV12-5, the J gene TRBJ2-7; no clear D. The CDR3 is made up of 15 amino acids. Germline V gene data show CDR1 as LGHNT and CDR2 as FRNRAP. V was cut by 8 bases and J by 0 bases, with 17 bases left in between. The CDR3 loop reads CASSGNPYISYEQYF. In DNA form, the CDR3 reads TGTGCTAGTTCGGGTAATCCGTACATCTCCTACGAGCAGTACTTC.